This is a list of T cell receptor beta chains from one sample in a study of blood T cell repertoires in COVID-19. Some clones are missing from TCRdb's copy, which holds only in-frame ones; the method was immunoSEQ multiplex PCR. The sample lists 150,000 to 250,000 clones; about four fifths were seen once. Sequencing was done on a sample of peripheral blood. These receptor sequences come from a woman in her 40s with COVID-19, enrolled during active disease. Both conserved end residues are part of each CDR3.

J gene,V gene,CDR3 length,CDR3 protein
TRBJ1-5,TRBV19,15,CASLLRTGGNQPQHF
TRBJ1-2,TRBV10-3,16,CAISESSSAGSYGYTF
TRBJ2-5,TRBV20-1,13,CSASIAGGETQYF
TRBJ1-1,TRBV27,15,CASSSTRQGRGEAFF
TRBJ1-4,TRBV3-1/TRBV3-2,15,CASSLPGGSNEKLFF
TRBJ2-7,TRBV3-1/TRBV3-2,13,CASSQDRLYEQYF
TRBJ2-5,TRBV11-2,16,CASSLGIAGGQETQYF
TRBJ1-5,TRBV6-2/TRBV6-3,14,CASSYLGSTRPQHF
TRBJ2-7,TRBV27,16,CASSLSTSGGKYEQYF
TRBJ1-2,TRBV30,11,CASPARYGYTF
TRBJ2-1,TRBV27,16,CASSPYWTAIYNEQFF
TRBJ1-5,TRBV20-1,13,CSASIRAIQPQHF
TRBJ2-7,TRBV2,15,CASSAGRTAAYEQYF
TRBJ1-2,TRBV29-1,11,CSGLYRGDYTF
TRBJ2-2,TRBV11-2,18,CASIRGGRAGVGTGELFF
TRBJ2-7,TRBV11-2,15,CASSPRTSGTYEQYF
TRBJ2-5,TRBV4-1,16,CASSLPGTGGWETQYF
TRBJ2-1,TRBV30,15,CAWSVGGRFDNEQFF
TRBJ2-3,TRBV5-4,18,CASSSGTSGRGGTDTQYF
TRBJ2-1,TRBV6-5,16,CASSYSSGRGTNEQFF
TRBJ1-6,TRBV28,15,CASSLLAVYNSPLHF